This T cell receptor beta chain was captured by sequencing in a study of T cell responses to AZD1222 COVID-19 vaccine. General study points: White British people made up most donors, females outnumbered males, and clonal diversity was possibly underestimated.

Points on this clone: The antigen remains undetermined.

Libraries were prepared by immunoSEQ multiplex PCR; TCRdb keeps only in-frame clonotypes and omits some of them. The table shows about 96,000 clones, with 85% to 90% occurring only once. Germline V gives CDR1 MNHEY, CDR2 SMNVEV (reference sequence). The length of the CDR3 is 14 residues. Between the trimmed V and J ends, which lost 6 bases and 1 base, there was a span of 10 bases. This material consisted of peripheral blood, taken on day 0 of AZD1222 vaccination. This receptor was taken from an adult in good health. The chain uses TRBV27 and TRBJ1-3, with unresolved D. The CDR3 sequence: CASSRGSSGNTIYF. The CDR3 DNA is TGTGCCAGCAGCCGTGGGTCTTCTGGAAACACCATATATTTT.